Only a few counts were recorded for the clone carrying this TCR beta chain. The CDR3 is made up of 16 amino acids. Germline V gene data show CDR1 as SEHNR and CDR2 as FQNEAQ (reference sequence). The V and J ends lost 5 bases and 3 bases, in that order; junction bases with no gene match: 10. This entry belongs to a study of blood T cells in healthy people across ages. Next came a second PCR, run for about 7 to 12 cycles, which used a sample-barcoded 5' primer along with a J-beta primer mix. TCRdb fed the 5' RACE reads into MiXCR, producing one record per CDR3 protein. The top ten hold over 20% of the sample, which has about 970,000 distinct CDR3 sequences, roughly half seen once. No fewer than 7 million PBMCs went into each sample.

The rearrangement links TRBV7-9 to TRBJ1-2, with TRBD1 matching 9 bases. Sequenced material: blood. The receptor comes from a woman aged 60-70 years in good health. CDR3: CASSHLNRGLHYGYTF. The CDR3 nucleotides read TGTGCCAGCAGCCATCTAAACAGGGGGCTGCACTATGGCTACACCTTC.